This TCR beta chain was recovered during a study of T cell responses to AZD1222 COVID-19 vaccine. The repertoire was sequenced with immunoSEQ multiplex PCR; TCRdb's copy has only in-frame clones and lacks some. Here the sample spans about 130,000 clones, approximately 88% being singletons. Trimming cost V 8 bases and J 0 bases, with 17 bases left between them. Germline values: CDR1 MNHEY, CDR2 SMNVEV (reference sequence). The CDR3 contains 17 residues. Sequencing was performed on peripheral blood, taken on day 0 of AZD1222 vaccination. The sequence was obtained from an adult in good health. The rearrangement links TRBV27 to TRBJ1-6; TRBD1 is a possible D gene (5 bases). The CDR3 region is CASPMTATPSYNSPLHF. DNA for the CDR3: TGTGCCAGCCCGATGACAGCTACGCCCTCCTATAATTCACCCCTCCACTTT.